This T cell receptor (beta chain) stems from a study of T cell responses to AZD1222 COVID-19 vaccine. For the study at large: Both about-4-week and about-12-week second-dose recipients were combined. Regarding the study as a whole: The study found vaccine-associated CD4 TCRs spanning spike, dominant at 160-218 and 743-854.

Measured with immunoSEQ multiplex PCR; TCRdb has only the in-frame clones, and not every one. The top ten hold approximately 8% of the sample, which has 100,000 to 120,000 clones, about 90% seen once. This CDR3 has 16 amino acids. Trimming cost V 1 base and J 3 bases; bases outside gene matches: 5. Germline CDR1 and CDR2: SGHRS and YFSETQ. Comments on this clone: No antigen is known for it.

The source material was peripheral blood, sampled on day 0 of AZD1222 vaccination. The J gene is TRBJ2-1, the V gene TRBV5-1; 9 bases agree with TRBD2. The receptor's source is an adult in good health. CDR3 loop: CASSLRLAVYYNEQFF. The CDR3 coding sequence is TGCGCCAGCAGCTTGCGACTAGCGGTTTACTACAATGAGCAGTTCTTC.